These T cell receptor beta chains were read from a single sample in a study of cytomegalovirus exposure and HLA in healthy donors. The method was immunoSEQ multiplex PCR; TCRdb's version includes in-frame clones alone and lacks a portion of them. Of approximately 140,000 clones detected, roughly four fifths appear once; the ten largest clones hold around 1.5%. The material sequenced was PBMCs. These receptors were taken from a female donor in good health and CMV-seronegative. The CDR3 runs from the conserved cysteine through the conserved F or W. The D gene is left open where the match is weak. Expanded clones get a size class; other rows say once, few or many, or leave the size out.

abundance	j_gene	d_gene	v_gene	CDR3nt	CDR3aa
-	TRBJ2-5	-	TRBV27	TGTGCCAGCAGTTTATACCTTGGAGGGTTAGGGACCCAGTACTTC	CASSLYLGGLGTQYF
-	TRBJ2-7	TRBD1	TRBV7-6	TGTGCCAGCAGCCCGCCGGGACAGGGCCCTTTACCCTACGAGCAGTACTTC	CASSPPGQGPLPYEQYF
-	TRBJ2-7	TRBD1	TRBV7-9	TGTGCCAGCAGATCTCCTTTTGCAGGGGGCGAATACGAGCAGTACTTC	CASRSPFAGGEYEQYF
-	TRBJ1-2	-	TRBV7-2	TGTGCCAGCAGCTCCGGGATCGGGGGTAACTATGGCTACACCTTC	CASSSGIGGNYGYTF
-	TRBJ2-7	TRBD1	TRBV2	TGTGCCAGCAGGGTAGACAGGGGGGAGGCCTACGAGCAGTACTTC	CASRVDRGEAYEQYF
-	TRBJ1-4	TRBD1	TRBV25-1	TGTGCCAGCAGTCAAACAGGGGCAACTAATGAAAAACTGTTTTTT	CASSQTGATNEKLFF
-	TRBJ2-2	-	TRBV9	TGTGCCAGCAGCGCCGAGGGGGCCGGGGAGCTGTTTTTT	CASSAEGAGELFF
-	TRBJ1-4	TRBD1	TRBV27	TGTGCCAGCAAGGGACAGGCAAATGAAAAACTGTTTTTT	CASKGQANEKLFF
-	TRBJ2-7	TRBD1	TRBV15	TGTGCCACCAGCCGCACGGGACAGGACTACGAGCAGTACTTC	CATSRTGQDYEQYF
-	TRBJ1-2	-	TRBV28	TGTGCCAGCAGTCCAGGAACCCGCACGGGAAGCTATGGCTACACCTTC	CASSPGTRTGSYGYTF
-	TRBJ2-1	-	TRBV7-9	TGTGCCAGCAGCTTAGCGCTTGAAGGGAGTGAGCAGTTCTTC	CASSLALEGSEQFF
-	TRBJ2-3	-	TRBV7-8	TGTGCCAGCAGCTTAGTTCGGGGGAACGCAGATACGCAGTATTTT	CASSLVRGNADTQYF
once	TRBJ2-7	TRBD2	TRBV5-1	TGCGCCAGCAGCAAAACCGGACTAGCGGGGGCCGGGGGCTACGAGCAGTACTTC	CASSKTGLAGAGGYEQYF
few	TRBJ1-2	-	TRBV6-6	TGTGCCAGCAGTTACTCGGGGGGGACTAGTTATGGCTACACCTTC	CASSYSGGTSYGYTF
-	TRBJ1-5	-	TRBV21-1	TGTGCCAGCAGTAAACAGGACAGGATTTATAGCAATCAGCCCCAGCATTTT	CASSKQDRIYSNQPQHF
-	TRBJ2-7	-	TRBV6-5	TGTGCCAGCAGTTCCGGGGGAGGACCCTACGAGCAGTACTTC	CASSSGGGPYEQYF
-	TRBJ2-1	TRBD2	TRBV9	TGTGCCAGCAGCGTGTTTCAGCGAGCCAGGGAGGGGAATGAGCAGTTCTTC	CASSVFQRAREGNEQFF
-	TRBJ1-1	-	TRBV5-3	TGTGCCAGCAGCCGCGGCGGGGGGACAAACACTGAAGCTTTCTTT	CASSRGGGTNTEAFF
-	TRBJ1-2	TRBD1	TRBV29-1	TGCAGCGCGAGCGGAGGGACAGGGGAGGGCTACACCTTC	CSASGGTGEGYTF
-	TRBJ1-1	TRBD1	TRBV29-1	TGCAGCGTTGATAGGACAGGGAACACTGAAGCTTTCTTT	CSVDRTGNTEAFF
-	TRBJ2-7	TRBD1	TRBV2	TGTGCCAGCGGGGACAGGCCAGCCTACGAGCAGTACTTC	CASGDRPAYEQYF
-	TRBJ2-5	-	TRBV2	TGTGCCAGCACAAGCGCGGGTGTAGGTATCGAGACCCAGTACTTC	CASTSAGVGIETQYF
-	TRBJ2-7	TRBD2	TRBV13	TGTGCCAGCAGCCCGGAAGGACTAGCGGGGTCCTGGCAGCAGTACTTC	CASSPEGLAGSWQQYF
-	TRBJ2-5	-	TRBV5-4	TGTGCCAGCAGCCCGGGGTCTCAAGAGACCCAGTACTTC	CASSPGSQETQYF
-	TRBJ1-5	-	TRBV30	TGTGCCTGGAGTGTTGGGCAGATCAATCAGCCCCAGCATTTT	CAWSVGQINQPQHF
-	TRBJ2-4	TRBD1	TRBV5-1	TGCGCCAGCAGCTTGGCAGGACAGGGGTTAGCCAAAAACATTCAGTACTTC	CASSLAGQGLAKNIQYF
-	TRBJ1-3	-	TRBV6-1	TGTGCCAGCAGTGAAGCGAGACTAAGGGGAAACACCATATATTTT	CASSEARLRGNTIYF
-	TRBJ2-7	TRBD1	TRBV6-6	TGTGCCAGCAGTTACTCCCGGACAGGGAACGAGCAGTACTTC	CASSYSRTGNEQYF
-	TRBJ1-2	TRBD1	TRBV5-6	TGTGCCAGCAGCTTGGGGGACAGGGTGGATATAATGGGCTACACCTTC	CASSLGDRVDIMGYTF